This T cell receptor (beta chain) was captured by sequencing in a study of shared T cell receptors in the human thymus. The CDR3 has 17 amino acids. Germline V gives CDR1 SGHNT, CDR2 YYREEE (reference sequence). V shed 2 bases and J 3 bases; nucleotides not matched to a gene: 12. TCRdb keeps only in-frame clones here, not all; method: immunoSEQ multiplex PCR. The table records about 500,000 clones, around 78% of them present only once. These same data were also listed under a study on human thymus T cells. From that report: Blood and thymic repertoires both appeared biased in V and J gene usage.

The material sequenced was thymocytes. The genes are TRBV5-4 and TRBJ2-3; 7 nucleotides align to TRBD2. The TCR comes from a boy younger than two with a congenital heart defect. The chain's CDR3 is CASSLPKGLAETDTQYF. CDR3 coding DNA: TGTGCCAGCAGCTTACCGAAAGGCCTAGCGGAAACAGATACGCAGTATTTT.